Listed here are 22 T cell receptor beta chains from one sample, sequenced in a study of T cell clones after liver transplantation (dated by TCRdb to between 2019 and 2020). The time point label of this sample denotes: pre-transplant. The receptor library was made with the immunoSEQ multiplex PCR assay. TCRdb mirrors the immuneACCESS table, restricted to in-frame sequences. Some clones are absent from its copies; in checked studies, under half trace to an unresolved V gene, and the reason for the others is unknown. The sample has 70,000 to 85,000 clones on record, roughly 80% of them singletons. The ten largest clones add up to around 0.66% of the sample. Sequenced here: CD4+ T cells from blood, sampled before liver transplant. All receptors derive from a human donor who received a liver transplant.

The V call is TRBV15, the J call TRBJ2-1; D call uncertain. CDR1 is LNHNV, CDR2 YYDKDF, per germline (reference sequence). CDR3 length equals 13 residues. Trimming shortened V by 0 bases and J by 8 bases, and 8 bases separated the two germline ends. The DNA for the CDR3 is TGTGCCACCAGCAGAGAACTCGTCGATGAGCAGTTCTTC. Protein sequence: CATSRELVDEQFF. The full variable domain, rest sourced from reference TRBV15 and TRBJ2-1, is DAMVIQNPRYQVTQFGKPVTLSCSQTLNHNVMYWYQQKSSQAPKLLFHYYDKDFNNEADTPDNFQSRRPNTSFCFLDIRSPGLGDTAMYLCATSRELVDEQFFGPGTRLTVL.

This clone was detected ten times or more. The chain combines TRBV2 with TRBJ2-2; tentatively, D is TRBD1 (6 bases). This CDR3 contains 14 residues. CDR1 and CDR2 from the germline V gene are SNHLY and FYNNEI. V was cut by 10 bases and J by 4 bases, with 16 bases left in between. The CDR3 protein is CATAQGTGTGELFF. The DNA of the CDR3 is TGTGCCACCGCCCAGGGGACGGGCACCGGGGAGCTGTTTTTT.

The chain carries TRBV10-3 and TRBJ1-1; tentative D call: TRBD1 (5 bases). Germline values: CDR1 ENHRY, CDR2 SYGVKD. This CDR3 region has 14 residues. The V gene lost 4 bases and the J gene lost 4 bases, with 13 bases spanning the gap. CDR3 region: CAISVPGIGTEAFF. The CDR3 region has the DNA TGTGCCATCAGTGTGCCAGGGATCGGCACTGAAGCTTTCTTT.

The chain joins TRBV7-2 to TRBJ2-3; D is undetermined. Germline lookup yields CDR1 SGHTA and CDR2 FQGNSA. V shed 5 bases and J shed 0 bases, with 9 bases lying between them. The CDR3 consists of 14 residues. CDR3: CASSRVMSTDTQYF. The CDR3 DNA is TGTGCCAGCAGCAGGGTAATGAGCACAGATACGCAGTATTTT.

V and J are TRBV10-2 and TRBJ1-1; no definite D call. Trimming cost V 7 bases and J 2 bases, with 11 bases left between them. The CDR3 runs 13 residues. Germline loops: CDR1 WSHSY, CDR2 SAAADI. CDR3 nucleotides: TGCGCCAGCACTTCGCAGTTTAACACTGAAGCTTTCTTT. Translating gives CASTSQFNTEAFF.

This clone was seen a few times. CDR3 nucleotide sequence: TGTGCCAGCAGCCCTCTAGCGGGAGGAGATACGCAGTATTTT. Residues: CASSPLAGGDTQYF. V gene TRBV11-3 combines with J gene TRBJ2-3, with 11 bases that match TRBD2. Trimming cost V 5 bases and J 5 bases; bases outside gene matches: 3. This CDR3 spans 14 amino acids. Germline CDR1 SGHNT, CDR2 YENEEA.

The chain carries TRBV5-1 and TRBJ1-1; D gene uncertain. This CDR3 contains 14 residues. Trimming took 3 bases from V and 0 from J, leaving 9 bases between them. Per the germline V gene, CDR1 is SGHRS and CDR2 is YFSETQ. The CDR3 here is CASSWTLMNTEAFF. The CDR3 region has the DNA TGCGCCAGCAGCTGGACTCTTATGAACACTGAAGCTTTCTTT.

The chain uses TRBV11-2 and TRBJ1-3, with 7 bases that match TRBD1. Germline-derived CDR1 and CDR2 are SGHAT and FQNNGV. The CDR3 runs 17 residues. J lost 0 bases, V lost 3 bases, and 8 bases had no gene match. The CDR3, as DNA: TGTGCCAGCAGCTTCCTAGGGGGGACAGCCTCTGGAAACACCATATATTTT. It encodes CASSFLGGTASGNTIYF.

For the CDR3, the DNA is TGTGCTAGTGGTTCAAACAGGGTTTTTTATGAAAAACTGTTTTTT. It is translated as CASGSNRVFYEKLFF. The chain couples TRBV12-5 to TRBJ1-4, with TRBD1 as a possible D gene (6 bases). The V end lost 4 bases, the J end lost 6 bases, and 15 bases lay between the germline ends. The CDR3 consists of 15 residues. CDR1 and CDR2 from the germline V gene are LGHNT and FRNRAP.

V usage is TRBV5-1 and J usage is TRBJ2-7, with 8 bases identical to TRBD2. Germline trimming cut 4 bases from V and 0 bases from J; bases unmatched to any gene: 9. The germline V gene has CDR1 SGHRS and CDR2 YFSETQ. The length of the CDR3 is 16 residues. The CDR3 reads CASSLTTSVRSYEQYF. DNA for the CDR3: TGCGCCAGCAGCCTCACGACTAGCGTTCGCTCCTACGAGCAGTACTTC.

Only a few counts were recorded for this clone. The chain recombines TRBV25-1 with TRBJ1-2; a weak D match, TRBD1 (6 bases). V shed 6 bases and J shed 0 bases, with 17 bases lying between them. This CDR3 contains 16 residues. Germline values: CDR1 MGHDK, CDR2 SYGVNS. The CDR3 region is CASRPSARTANYGYTF. CDR3 DNA: TGTGCCAGCAGACCCTCGGCCCGGACAGCTAACTATGGCTACACCTTC.

The V and J genes are TRBV19 and TRBJ1-1; D unresolved. This CDR3 is 14 amino acids long. The ends were cut back, 7 bases at V and 2 bases at J, with 14 bases in the middle. Germline assignment: CDR1 LNHDA and CDR2 SQIVND (reference sequence). The CDR3 here is CASTPQRTNTEAFF. The DNA of the CDR3 is TGTGCCAGTACCCCCCAGAGAACCAACACTGAAGCTTTCTTT.

This clone was counted between two and nine times. V usage is TRBV19 and J usage is TRBJ1-1; D gene unclear. The CDR3 covers 14 residues. Per germline, CDR1 LNHDA and CDR2 SQIVND (reference sequence). V lost 6 bases to trimming and J lost 0 bases, with 11 bases between them. The CDR3 bases are TGTGCCAGTAGCCGCAATTCCATGAACACTGAAGCTTTCTTT. Translated, it gives CASSRNSMNTEAFF.

This chain links TRBV28 with TRBJ2-1, with TRBD2 matching over 12 bases. The CDR3 is 16 residues long. CDR1 and CDR2 (germline): MDHEN, SYDVKM. J lost 6 bases, V lost 3 bases, and 6 bases had no gene match. CDR3 in amino acids: CASSFWTSGAINEQFF. Written as DNA, the CDR3 is TGTGCCAGCAGTTTCTGGACTAGCGGGGCCATCAATGAGCAGTTCTTC.

The chain employs TRBV19 and TRBJ2-7; possible D gene TRBD2, 6 bases. In germline, CDR1 is LNHDA, CDR2 SQIVND (reference sequence). This CDR3 is built from 14 residues. V was cut by 1 base and J by 4 bases, with 11 bases left in between. CDR3: CASSIGPGRYEQYF. The CDR3 DNA sequence: TGTGCCAGTAGTATAGGTCCAGGGAGGTACGAGCAGTACTTC.

The rearrangement uses TRBV11-3 and TRBJ2-7, with D tentatively TRBD2 (6 bases). Trimming left V 4 bases short and J 5 bases short, with 12 bases between. Germline CDR1 reads SGHNT; CDR2 reads YENEEA. The CDR3 length is 13 residues. CDR3: CASSWAAGHEQYF. The CDR3 bases are TGTGCCAGCAGCTGGGCGGCGGGACACGAGCAGTACTTC.

This chain joins TRBV6-6 and TRBJ2-1, with D maybe TRBD1 (6 bases). The CDR3 covers 12 residues. V lost 7 bases to trimming and J lost 2 bases, with 6 bases between them. CDR1 and CDR2 (germline): MNHNY, SVGAGI (reference sequence). CDR3 sequence: CASTGAYNEQFF. CDR3 DNA sequence: TGTGCCAGCACAGGGGCCTACAATGAGCAGTTCTTC.

The V and J genes are TRBV28 and TRBJ2-7, with 9 bases that match TRBD1. In germline, CDR1 is MDHEN, CDR2 SYDVKM. There are 15 residues in the CDR3. The ends lost 5 bases at V and 5 bases at J; junction bases unmatched: 10. This CDR3 reads CASSPPGQGLHEQYF. In nucleotides, the CDR3 is TGTGCCAGCAGTCCCCCGGGACAGGGATTACACGAGCAGTACTTC.

This chain joins TRBV6-1 and TRBJ1-4; 10 nucleotides agree with TRBD1. This CDR3 is built from 16 residues. Losses at the gene ends were 2 bases for V and 10 bases for J; bases not matched to a gene: 10. Germline loops: CDR1 MNHNS, CDR2 SASEGT. The CDR3 region has the DNA TGTGCCAGCAGTGAATTTAAGGGACAGGGGTGGGGAAAACTGTTTTTT. This gives the protein CASSEFKGQGWGKLFF.

V is TRBV29-1 and J is TRBJ1-4; tentatively, D is TRBD1 (6 bases). The CDR3 is made up of 13 amino acids. In germline, CDR1 is SQVTM, CDR2 ANQGSEA. V lost 6 bases to trimming and J lost 12 bases, with 20 bases between them. The CDR3 DNA sequence: TGCAGCGTGGGGCTGCTTACAGGGAGAGAACTGTTTTTT. This codes for CSVGLLTGRELFF.

This clone showed up just a few times. The chain carries TRBV15 and TRBJ2-3, with TRBD2 matching over 12 bases. The V and J ends lost 0 bases and 3 bases, in that order; junction bases with no gene match: 13. The germline V gene encodes CDR1 LNHNV and CDR2 YYDKDF (reference sequence). There are 20 residues in the CDR3. The CDR3 sequence: CATSREILAGGPSWTDTQYF. The CDR3 coding sequence is TGTGCCACCAGCAGAGAGATTCTAGCGGGAGGGCCCTCTTGGACAGATACGCAGTATTTT.

V and J are TRBV5-1 and TRBJ1-5; D ambiguous. Germline V gene data show CDR1 as SGHRS and CDR2 as YFSETQ. The V gene lost 0 bases and the J gene lost 5 bases, with 6 bases spanning the gap. The CDR3 has 13 amino acids. The CDR3 region is CASSLGHDQPQHF. The CDR3 bases are TGCGCCAGCAGCTTGGGTCATGATCAGCCCCAGCATTTT. Drawing the rest from reference TRBV5-1 and TRBJ1-5, the complete variable domain is KAGVTQTPRYLIKTRGQQVTLSCSPISGHRSVSWYQQTPGQGLQFLFEYFSETQRNKGNFPGRFSGRQFSNSRSEMNVSTLELGDSALYLCASSLGHDQPQHFGDGTRLSIL.